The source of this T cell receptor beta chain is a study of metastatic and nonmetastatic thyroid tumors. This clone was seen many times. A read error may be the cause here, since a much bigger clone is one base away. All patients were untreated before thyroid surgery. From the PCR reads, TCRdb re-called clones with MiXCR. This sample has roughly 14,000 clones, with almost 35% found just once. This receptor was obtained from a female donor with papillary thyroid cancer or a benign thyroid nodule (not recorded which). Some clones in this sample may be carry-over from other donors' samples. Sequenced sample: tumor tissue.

CDR3 protein: CASMPGISYNEQFF. The CDR3 region has the DNA TGTGCCAGCATGCCCGGGATCTCCTACAATGAGCAGTTCTTC. The chain recombines TRBV6-1 with TRBJ2-1; a weak D match, TRBD2 (5 bases). V lost 7 bases and J 0 bases, leaving 10 bases between the germline ends. There are 14 residues in the CDR3. Germline V lookup: CDR1 MNHNS, CDR2 SASEGT.